This T cell receptor beta chain was documented in a study of T cells in Graves' hyperthyroidism and ophthalmopathy. A lack of ophthalmopathy progression within 18 months defined stable Graves' hyperthyroidism. The germline gives CDR1 DFQATT, CDR2 SNEGSKA (reference sequence). The trim removed 5 bases at V and 4 bases at J, leaving 8 bases unmatched. The CDR3 covers 15 residues. This clonotype was counted many times. Regions amplified from RNA transcripts were the TCR beta CDR3 regions. The primer set for the first-round RT-PCR of the TCR CDR3 was HTBI. A single record per CDR3 protein comes from TCRdb applying MiXCR to the multiplex PCR reads. The repertoire holds about 360,000 distinct CDR3 sequences, less than 15% seen once, with 9.2% in the top ten.

This receptor was taken from a woman aged 18-30 years with Graves' hyperthyroidism. The sample taken for sequencing was blood. The chain recombines TRBV20-1 with TRBJ2-5; 12 bases agree with TRBD2. CDR3 bases: TGCAGTGCTCAGACTAGCGGGGGCACACGAGAGACCCAGTACTTC. It yields the protein CSAQTSGGTRETQYF.